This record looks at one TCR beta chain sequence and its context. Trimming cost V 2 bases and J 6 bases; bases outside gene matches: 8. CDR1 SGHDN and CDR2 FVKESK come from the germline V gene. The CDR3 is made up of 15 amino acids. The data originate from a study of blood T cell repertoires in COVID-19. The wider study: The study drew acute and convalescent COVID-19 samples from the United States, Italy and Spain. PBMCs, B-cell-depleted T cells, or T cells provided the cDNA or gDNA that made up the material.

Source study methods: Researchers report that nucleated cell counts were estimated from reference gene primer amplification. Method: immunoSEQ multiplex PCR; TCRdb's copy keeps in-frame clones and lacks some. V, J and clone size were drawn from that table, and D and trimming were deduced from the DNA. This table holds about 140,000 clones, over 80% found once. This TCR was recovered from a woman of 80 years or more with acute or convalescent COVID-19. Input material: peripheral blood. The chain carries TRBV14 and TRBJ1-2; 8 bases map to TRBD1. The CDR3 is CASSQLDRGSDGYTF. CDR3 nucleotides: TGTGCCAGCAGCCAATTAGACAGGGGCAGTGATGGCTACACCTTC.